This TCR beta chain was found in a study of T cells in Graves' hyperthyroidism and ophthalmopathy. The study, taken as a whole, reports: Before onset, by a median of about seven months, the model predicted ophthalmopathy. From stable hyperthyroidism, ophthalmopathy was set apart by a 13 V-J model.

The CDR3 consists of 15 residues. Germline V gene data show CDR1 as MNHEY and CDR2 as SMNVEV (reference sequence). J gave up 5 bases and V 5 bases, and 8 bases lay outside the gene matches. This clonotype was recorded many times. Antigen unknown. TCR beta CDR3 regions were amplified from RNA transcripts. The HTBI primer set drove a first-round RT-PCR of the TCR CDR3. TCRdb independently ran MiXCR on the multiplex PCR reads; one entry per CDR3 protein. This table holds 500,000 to 550,000 distinct CDR3 sequences, around 20% found once. No ophthalmopathy progression within 18 months constituted stable Graves' hyperthyroidism. Criteria for exclusion of patients were uncontrolled infection, other autoimmune disease, pregnancy or lactation.

Sequences were obtained from blood. J is TRBJ2-5 and V is TRBV27; 10 nucleotides line up with TRBD1. The sequence was obtained from a man aged 18 to 35 with Graves' hyperthyroidism. The DNA of the CDR3 is TGTGCCAGCAGTGTAGGGACAGGGGATGCGGAGACCCAGTACTTC. Its translation is CASSVGTGDAETQYF.